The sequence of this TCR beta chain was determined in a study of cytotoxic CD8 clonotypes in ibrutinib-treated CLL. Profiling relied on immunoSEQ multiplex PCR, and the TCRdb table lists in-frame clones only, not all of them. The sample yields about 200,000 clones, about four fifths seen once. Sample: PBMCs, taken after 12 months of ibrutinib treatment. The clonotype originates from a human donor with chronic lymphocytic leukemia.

CDR3 amino acids: CASSLARDRYNEQFF. CDR3 DNA: TGTGCCAGCAGCTTAGCTCGGGACAGGTACAATGAGCAGTTCTTC. V usage is TRBV7-9 and J usage is TRBJ2-1, with 8 bases fitting TRBD1. CDR3 size: 15 residues. J lost 4 bases, V lost 0 bases, and 2 bases had no gene match. Germline values: CDR1 SEHNR, CDR2 FQNEAQ (reference sequence).